One sample yielded the 5 T cell receptor beta chains listed below, sequenced in a study of blood T cell repertoires in COVID-19. Some clones are missing from TCRdb's copy, which holds only in-frame ones; the method was immunoSEQ multiplex PCR. This table holds 270,000 or so clones, under 90% found once. Sequenced material: peripheral blood. These receptors all stem from a woman between 18 and 29 years old with acute or convalescent COVID-19.

The chain is built from TRBV4-1 and TRBJ2-7, with D maybe TRBD2 (6 bases). Between the trimmed V and J ends, which lost 1 base and 4 bases, there was a span of 8 bases. This CDR3 is 13 amino acids long. Looked up from germline, CDR1 is MGHRA and CDR2 is YSYEKL. CDR3 in DNA: TGCGCCAGCAGCCAAGGGGAGGTGTACGAGCAGTACTTC. Protein product: CASSQGEVYEQYF.

The V call is TRBV6-6, the J call TRBJ1-1; 9 positions match TRBD1. The V and J ends lost 9 bases and 0 bases, in that order; junction bases with no gene match: 11. This CDR3 is built from 16 residues. The germline CDR1 and CDR2 sequences are MNHNY and SVGAGI (reference sequence). CDR3 in amino acids: CASRRDRDRVNTEAFF. CDR3 DNA: TGTGCCAGTCGCCGGGACAGGGATCGGGTGAACACTGAAGCTTTCTTT.

This clone has a handful of counts. This rearrangement joins TRBV30 to TRBJ1-2, with a tentative D call TRBD1 (5 bases). The CDR3 contains 12 residues. Trimming took off 2 bases at V and 8 bases at J, with 12 bases between the two ends. CDR1 is GTSNPN and CDR2 is SVGIG in the germline V gene (reference sequence). The CDR3 DNA follows: TGTGCCTGGAGTCCGCAGACAGAAGGCTACACCTTC. It codes for CAWSPQTEGYTF.

The chain recombines TRBV5-1 with TRBJ1-3; D is undetermined. V was pared by 0 bases and J by 4 bases, with 8 bases between. CDR3 length: 14 residues. CDR1 is SGHRS, CDR2 YFSETQ, per germline. DNA of the CDR3: TGCGCCAGCAGCTTGGCCAACAGAGGAAACACCATATATTTT. Amino acids: CASSLANRGNTIYF.

This clone was found once. V gene TRBV5-1 combines with J gene TRBJ2-7; TRBD2 might be the D (7 bases). CDR3 length: 15 amino acids. Germline values: CDR1 SGHRS, CDR2 YFSETQ. V was trimmed by 4 bases and J by 4 bases, leaving 18 bases between them. The CDR3 sequence: CASSPGGGGPYEQYF. The CDR3 coding sequence is TGCGCCAGCAGCCCCGGCGGCGGGGGCCCATACGAGCAGTACTTC.